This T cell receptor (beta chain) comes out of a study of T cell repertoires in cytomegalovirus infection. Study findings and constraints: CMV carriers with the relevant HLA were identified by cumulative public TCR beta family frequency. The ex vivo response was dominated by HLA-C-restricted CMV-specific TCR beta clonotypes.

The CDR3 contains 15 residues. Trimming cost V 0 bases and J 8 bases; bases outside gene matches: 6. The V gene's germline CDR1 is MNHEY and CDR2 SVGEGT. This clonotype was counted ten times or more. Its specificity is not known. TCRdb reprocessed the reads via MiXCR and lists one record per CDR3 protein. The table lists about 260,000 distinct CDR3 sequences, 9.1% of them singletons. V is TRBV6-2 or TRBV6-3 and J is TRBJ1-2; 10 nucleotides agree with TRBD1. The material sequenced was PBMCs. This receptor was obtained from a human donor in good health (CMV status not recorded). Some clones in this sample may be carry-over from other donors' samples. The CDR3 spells CASSYSGTGASGYTF. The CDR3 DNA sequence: TGTGCCAGCAGTTACTCCGGGACAGGGGCTTCCGGCTACACCTTC.